What follows are 22 T cell receptor beta chains derived from one specimen sequenced in a study of CD8 T cells in ankylosing spondylitis. Study-level results: Ankylosing spondylitis blood appeared to be characterized by a TCR beta motif of several highly homologous variants.

Their specific antigens are unknown. One entry per CDR3 protein results from TCRdb running MiXCR on the 5' RACE reads. The table has about 840,000 distinct CDR3 sequences, about 12% seen once; the top ten hold approximately 0.5%. The material sequenced was blood, either unsorted or a sorted T cell fraction (not recorded which). The receptors were gathered from a male donor with ankylosing spondylitis.

The chain's CDR3 is CASSLEQASYEQYF. The CDR3 nucleotides read TGTGCCAGCAGCTTAGAACAGGCCTCCTACGAGCAGTACTTC. J is TRBJ2-7 and V is TRBV11-2; a weak D match, TRBD1 (5 bases). CDR3 length: 14 amino acids. The ends were cut back, 0 bases at V and 0 bases at J, with 6 bases in the middle. Germline CDR1 is SGHAT and CDR2 is FQNNGV. The full variable domain, completed using reference TRBV11-2 and TRBJ2-7, is EAGVAQSPRYKIIEKRQSVAFWCNPISGHATLYWYQQILGQGPKLLIQFQNNGVVDDSQLPKDRFSAERLKGVDSTLKIQPAKLEDSAVYLCASSLEQASYEQYFGPGTRLTVT.

In this sample, this clonotype turned up a few times. The rearrangement joins TRBV7-6 to TRBJ2-3; 8 nucleotides match TRBD1. V trimming: 2 bases; J trimming: 3 bases; junction bases outside the gene matches: 7. This CDR3 spans 16 amino acids. Germline V gene data show CDR1 as SGHVS and CDR2 as FNYEAQ. Here the CDR3 reads CASSLNGRGQTDTQYF. The CDR3 DNA reads as TGTGCCAGCAGCTTAAACGGCAGGGGGCAAACAGATACGCAGTATTTT.

The chain joins TRBV12-3 or TRBV12-4 to TRBJ2-2; D may be TRBD1 (6 bases). This CDR3 spans 15 amino acids. Between the trimmed V and J ends, which lost 6 bases and 1 base, there was a span of 12 bases. The chain's CDR3 is CASRGAAENTGELFF. The CDR3, as DNA: TGTGCCAGCAGGGGGGCGGCCGAGAACACCGGGGAGCTGTTTTTT.

This clonotype was counted once. Here the CDR3 reads CASSQGSGPPPYEQYF. CDR3 nucleotide sequence: TGCGCCAGCAGCCAAGGATCAGGTCCACCCCCGTACGAGCAGTACTTC. The chain recombines TRBV4-1 with TRBJ2-7; D remains ambiguous. Germline CDR1 is MGHRA and CDR2 is YSYEKL. Trimming pared 1 base from V and 4 bases from J, leaving 17 bases between. This CDR3 has 16 amino acids.

At least ten counts were recorded for this clonotype. The CDR3 DNA reads as TGCAGTGCTAGAGGGTTGTCGGAATCGGGGGCCAATCAGCCCCAGCATTTT. Its protein product is CSARGLSESGANQPQHF. The chain uses TRBV20-1 and TRBJ1-5; a weak D match, TRBD1 (6 bases). The CDR3 is 17 residues long. V shed 1 base and J shed 3 bases, with 19 bases lying between them. Per the germline V gene, CDR1 is DFQATT and CDR2 is SNEGSKA (reference sequence).

This clonotype was picked up a small number of times. The rearrangement links TRBV12-3 or TRBV12-4 to TRBJ1-4; 7 bases are shared with TRBD1. The CDR3 loop spans 14 amino acids. The ends lost 4 bases at V and 3 bases at J; junction bases unmatched: 2. As DNA, the CDR3 is TGTGCCAGCAGTTCACAGGGGTCTAATGAAAAACTGTTTTTT. Its translation: CASSSQGSNEKLFF.

This clonotype occurred a few times. V and J are TRBV7-8 and TRBJ2-1; D is unresolved. CDR3 length: 17 residues. V lost 0 bases, J lost 0 bases, and 12 bases lay in between. The germline CDR1 and CDR2 sequences are SGHVS and FQNEAQ. The chain's CDR3 is CASSLARTLSSYNEQFF. DNA for the CDR3: TGTGCCAGCAGCTTAGCGAGGACGCTGAGCTCCTACAATGAGCAGTTCTTC.

This clonotype showed up many times. V and J are TRBV21-1 and TRBJ2-2; the tabulated D call, TRBD2, remains unverified against the DNA. TRBV21-1 is listed as a pseudogene. This CDR3 has 16 residues. The CDR3 loop is CASSPWRESGTGELFF. The CDR3 DNA reads as TGTGCCAGCAGCCCCTGGCGGGAGTCGGGCACCGGGGAGCTGTTTTTT.

The chain recombines TRBV7-9 with TRBJ2-1; D not resolved. The CDR3 is 11 residues long. The germline V gene has CDR1 SEHNR and CDR2 FQNEAQ (reference sequence). V was trimmed by 6 bases and J by 5 bases, leaving 5 bases between them. As DNA, the CDR3 is TGTGCCAGCAGACCGAACAATGAGCAGTTCTTC. Its protein product is CASRPNNEQFF.

This chain joins TRBV11-2 and TRBJ2-1; D is uncertain. The CDR3 runs 16 residues. Trimming pared 1 base from V and 0 bases from J, leaving 10 bases between. Germline lookup yields CDR1 SGHAT and CDR2 FQNNGV. The CDR3 sequence: CASSLGLKSSYNEQFF. The DNA for the CDR3 is TGTGCCAGCAGCTTAGGATTGAAAAGCTCCTACAATGAGCAGTTCTTC.

The table lists this clonotype with a few counts. This chain connects TRBV20-1 to TRBJ2-1, with D possibly called TRBD1 or TRBD2 (6 bases each). Trimming took off 3 bases at V and 5 bases at J, with 17 bases between the two ends. CDR3 length equals 15 residues. Germline CDR1 reads DFQATT; CDR2 reads SNEGSKA (reference sequence). This chain's CDR3 is CSASSDHRGHNEQFF. The CDR3 DNA reads as TGCAGTGCTAGTTCCGACCACCGGGGGCACAATGAGCAGTTCTTC.

This clonotype was observed a handful of times. The chain couples TRBV7-2 to TRBJ2-7, with 7 nucleotides matching TRBD1. V gave up 5 bases and J gave up 0 bases; unmatched junction bases: 7. The CDR3 runs to 15 residues. In germline, CDR1 is SGHTA, CDR2 FQGNSA. Here the CDR3 reads CASSESTGASYEQYF. CDR3 nucleotide sequence: TGTGCCAGCAGCGAAAGCACAGGGGCCTCCTACGAGCAGTACTTC. Using reference TRBV7-2 and TRBJ2-7 for the parts outside the CDR3, the full variable domain is GAGVSQSPSNKVTEKGKDVELRCDPISGHTALYWYRQSLGQGLEFLIYFQGNSAPDKSGLPSDRFSAERTGGSVSTLTIQRTQQEDSAVYLCASSESTGASYEQYFGPGTRLTVT.

The chain links TRBV6-9 to TRBJ1-4, with 7 bases lining up with TRBD1. CDR3 length equals 15 residues. With 6 bases clipped from V and 7 bases from J, the junction kept 11 bases outside the gene matches. Germline CDR1 is MNHGY and CDR2 is SVAAGI. The CDR3 reads CASSPPTGRAEKLFF. The CDR3 nucleotides read TGTGCCAGCAGCCCTCCGACAGGGCGGGCTGAAAAACTGTTTTTT.

This clonotype has a handful of counts. The chain employs TRBV10-3 and TRBJ1-5; D is ambiguous. Germline assignment: CDR1 ENHRY and CDR2 SYGVKD. The length of the CDR3 is 13 residues. V was clipped by 8 bases and J by 3 bases, with 11 bases between them. The CDR3, as DNA: TGTGCCATCGGTGGGGAAGACAATCAGCCCCAGCATTTT. Its protein is CAIGGEDNQPQHF.

This clonotype was counted only a few times. The V call is TRBV6-1, the J call TRBJ1-4; D unclear. Germline lookup yields CDR1 MNHNS and CDR2 SASEGT. V was shortened by 8 bases and J by 8 bases, with 15 bases between the two germline ends. This CDR3 contains 13 residues. Here the CDR3 reads CASLRHADEKLFF. As DNA, the CDR3 is TGTGCCAGCTTACGACACGCGGACGAAAAACTGTTTTTT.

This clonotype was seen a handful of times. The chain uses TRBV4-3 and TRBJ2-2, with 7 bases identical to TRBD2. The CDR3 is 16 residues long. The V gene's germline CDR1 is LGHNA and CDR2 YSLEER. J gave up 7 bases and V 4 bases, and 12 bases lay outside the gene matches. CDR3 nucleotide sequence: TGCGCCAGCAGCCGACGGCGGGGGAGTCTGGACGGGGAGCTGTTTTTT. Amino acid sequence: CASSRRRGSLDGELFF.

This clonotype occurred a few times. The rearrangement uses TRBV28 and TRBJ1-2; D unclear. The germline V gene has CDR1 MDHEN and CDR2 SYDVKM. Trimming shortened V by 6 bases and J by 4 bases, and 15 bases separated the two germline ends. The CDR3 totals 14 residues. CDR3 DNA sequence: TGTGCCAGCAGCAACCTCCCCCGTGGCTATGGCTACACCTTC. It codes for CASSNLPRGYGYTF.

This clonotype came up many times. This chain connects TRBV5-1 to TRBJ1-1, with D possibly matching TRBD1 (6 bases). In germline, CDR1 is SGHRS, CDR2 YFSETQ. V was shortened by 4 bases and J by 4 bases, with 14 bases between the two germline ends. The CDR3 loop spans 14 amino acids. The CDR3 region is CASSTTVGATEAFF. The CDR3 nucleotides read TGCGCCAGCAGCACCACAGTGGGGGCCACTGAAGCTTTCTTT.

This chain's CDR3 is CASSLGGLGTYNEQFF. The CDR3 DNA reads as TGTGCCAGCAGCTTAGGGGGACTCGGCACTTACAATGAGCAGTTCTTC. This chain joins TRBV7-2 and TRBJ2-1; possible D gene TRBD2, 6 bases. CDR1 and CDR2 (germline): SGHTA, FQGNSA. Trimming cost V 1 base and J 4 bases, with 14 bases left between them. The CDR3 loop spans 16 amino acids. The variable domain in full, with the rest retrieved from reference TRBV7-2 and TRBJ2-1, is GAGVSQSPSNKVTEKGKDVELRCDPISGHTALYWYRQSLGQGLEFLIYFQGNSAPDKSGLPSDRFSAERTGGSVSTLTIQRTQQEDSAVYLCASSLGGLGTYNEQFFGPGTRLTVL.

This clonotype was counted only a few times. The chain has TRBV27 and TRBJ1-2; tentatively, D is TRBD1 (6 bases). V lost 3 bases and J lost 4, with 12 bases in between. This CDR3 is 14 amino acids long. Per germline, CDR1 MNHEY and CDR2 SMNVEV (reference sequence). CDR3 sequence: CASSLTGFGYGYTF. The CDR3 bases are TGTGCCAGCAGTTTGACAGGTTTTGGCTATGGCTACACCTTC.

This clonotype has only a few counts. The chain employs TRBV20-1 and TRBJ2-2, with TRBD1 matching 7 bases. The germline CDR1 and CDR2 sequences are DFQATT and SNEGSKA (reference sequence). There are 15 residues in the CDR3. J gave up 0 bases and V 5 bases, and 6 bases lay outside the gene matches. The chain's CDR3 is CSARSTGSNTGELFF. The CDR3 bases are TGCAGTGCTCGATCGACAGGGTCGAACACCGGGGAGCTGTTTTTT.

This clonotype came up a few times. The chain employs TRBV27 and TRBJ2-1; weak D call: TRBD2 (6 bases). Deletions cut 1 base from V and 7 bases from J, with 8 bases between. Germline values: CDR1 MNHEY, CDR2 SMNVEV (reference sequence). The length of the CDR3 is 13 residues. CDR3 in amino acids: CASSLWGENEQFF. The CDR3 coding sequence is TGTGCCAGCAGTTTATGGGGGGAGAATGAGCAGTTCTTC.